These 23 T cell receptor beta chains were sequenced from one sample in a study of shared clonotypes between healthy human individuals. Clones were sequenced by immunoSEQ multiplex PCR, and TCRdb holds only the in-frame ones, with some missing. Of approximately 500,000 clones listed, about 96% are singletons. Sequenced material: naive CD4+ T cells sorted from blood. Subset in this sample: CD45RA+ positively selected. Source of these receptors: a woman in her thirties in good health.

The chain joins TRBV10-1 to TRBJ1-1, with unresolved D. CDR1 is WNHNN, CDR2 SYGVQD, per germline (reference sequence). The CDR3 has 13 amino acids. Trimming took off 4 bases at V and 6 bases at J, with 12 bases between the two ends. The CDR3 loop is CASSGDFKAEAFF. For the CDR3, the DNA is TGCGCCAGCAGTGGGGATTTTAAGGCTGAAGCTTTCTTT.

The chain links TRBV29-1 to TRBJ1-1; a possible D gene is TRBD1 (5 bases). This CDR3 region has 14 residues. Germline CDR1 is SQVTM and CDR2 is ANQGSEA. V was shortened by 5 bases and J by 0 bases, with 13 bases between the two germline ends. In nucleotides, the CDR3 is TGCAGCGTTCCAGGGTTTCGGGTGAACACTGAAGCTTTCTTT. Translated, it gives CSVPGFRVNTEAFF.

The CDR3 nucleotides read TGTGCCAGTAGCCCGGGACACACCTCAACTAATGAAAAACTGTTTTTT. Translation gives CASSPGHTSTNEKLFF. This chain links TRBV19 with TRBJ1-4; TRBD1 is a possible D gene (6 bases). V was shortened by 6 bases and J by 0 bases, with 14 bases between the two germline ends. Germline V gene lookup returns CDR1 LNHDA and CDR2 SQIVND (reference sequence). The CDR3 runs 16 residues. The full variable domain, in which reference TRBV19 and TRBJ1-4 provide the parts outside the CDR3, is DGGITQSPKYLFRKEGQNVTLSCEQNLNHDAMYWYRQDPGQGLRLIYYSQIVNDFQKGDIAEGYSVSREKKESFPLTVTSAQKNPTAFYLCASSPGHTSTNEKLFFGSGTQLSVL.

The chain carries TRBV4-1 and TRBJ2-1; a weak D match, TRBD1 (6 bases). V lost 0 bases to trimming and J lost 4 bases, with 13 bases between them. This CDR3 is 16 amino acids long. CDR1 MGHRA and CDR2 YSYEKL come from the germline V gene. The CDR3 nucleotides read TGCGCCAGCAGCCAAGAGGGACACCAAGGGTACAATGAGCAGTTCTTC. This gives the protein CASSQEGHQGYNEQFF.

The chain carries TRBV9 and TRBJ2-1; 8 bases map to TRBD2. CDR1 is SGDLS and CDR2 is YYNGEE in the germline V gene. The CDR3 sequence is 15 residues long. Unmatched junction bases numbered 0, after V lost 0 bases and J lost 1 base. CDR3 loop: CASSVAGGSYNEQFF. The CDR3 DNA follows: TGTGCCAGCAGCGTAGCGGGGGGGTCCTACAATGAGCAGTTCTTC.

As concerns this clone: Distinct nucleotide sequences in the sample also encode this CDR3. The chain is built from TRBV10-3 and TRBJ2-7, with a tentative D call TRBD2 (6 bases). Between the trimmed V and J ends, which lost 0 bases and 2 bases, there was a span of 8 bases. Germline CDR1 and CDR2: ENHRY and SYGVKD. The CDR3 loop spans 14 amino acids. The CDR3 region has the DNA TGTGCCATCAGTGAGTCGGGACTTACCTACGAGCAGTACTTC. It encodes CAISESGLTYEQYF.

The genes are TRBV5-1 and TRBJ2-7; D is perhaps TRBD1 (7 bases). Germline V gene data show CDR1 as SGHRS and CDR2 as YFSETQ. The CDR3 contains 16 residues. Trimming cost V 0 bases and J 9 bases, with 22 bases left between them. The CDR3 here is CASSLAGREGGRGQYF. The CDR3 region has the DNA TGCGCCAGCAGCTTGGCCGGGAGAGAAGGGGGCCGGGGGCAGTACTTC.

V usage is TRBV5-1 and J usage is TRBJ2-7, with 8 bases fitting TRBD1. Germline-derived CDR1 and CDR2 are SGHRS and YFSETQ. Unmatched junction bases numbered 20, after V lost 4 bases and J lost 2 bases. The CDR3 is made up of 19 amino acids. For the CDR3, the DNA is TGCGCCAGCAGCCCGCGTATCCCCACCTCGACAGGGGACCCCTACGAGCAGTACTTC. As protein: CASSPRIPTSTGDPYEQYF.

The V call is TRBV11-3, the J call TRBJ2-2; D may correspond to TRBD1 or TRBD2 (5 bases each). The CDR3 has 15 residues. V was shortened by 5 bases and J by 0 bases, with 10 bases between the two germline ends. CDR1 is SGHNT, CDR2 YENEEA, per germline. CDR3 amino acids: CASSPGPTNTGELFF. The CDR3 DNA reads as TGTGCCAGCAGCCCGGGACCCACGAACACCGGGGAGCTGTTTTTT.

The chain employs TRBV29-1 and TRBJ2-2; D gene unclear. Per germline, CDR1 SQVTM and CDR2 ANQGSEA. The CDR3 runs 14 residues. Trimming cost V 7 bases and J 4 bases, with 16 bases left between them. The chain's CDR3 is CSARASSRTGELFF. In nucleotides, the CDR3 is TGCAGCGCCCGGGCGAGTTCGCGCACCGGGGAGCTGTTTTTT.

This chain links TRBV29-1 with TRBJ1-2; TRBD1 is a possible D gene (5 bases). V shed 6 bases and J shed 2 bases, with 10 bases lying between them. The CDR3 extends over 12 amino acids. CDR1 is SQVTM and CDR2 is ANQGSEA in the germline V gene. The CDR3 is CSVEDTNYGYTF. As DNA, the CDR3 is TGCAGCGTGGAGGACACGAACTATGGCTACACCTTC. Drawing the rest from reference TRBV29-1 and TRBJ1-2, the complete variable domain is SAVISQKPSRDICQRGTSLTIQCQVDSQVTMMFWYRQQPGQSLTLIATANQGSEATYESGFVIDKFPISRPNLTFSTLTVSNMSPEDSSIYLCSVEDTNYGYTFGSGTRLTVV.

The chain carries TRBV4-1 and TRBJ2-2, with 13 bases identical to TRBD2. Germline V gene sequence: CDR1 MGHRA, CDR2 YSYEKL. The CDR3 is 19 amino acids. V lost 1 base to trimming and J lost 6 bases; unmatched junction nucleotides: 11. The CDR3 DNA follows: TGCGCCAGCAGCCAAGCCCCAGGACTAGCGGGAGAACGGTCCGGGGAGCTGTTTTTT. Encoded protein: CASSQAPGLAGERSGELFF.

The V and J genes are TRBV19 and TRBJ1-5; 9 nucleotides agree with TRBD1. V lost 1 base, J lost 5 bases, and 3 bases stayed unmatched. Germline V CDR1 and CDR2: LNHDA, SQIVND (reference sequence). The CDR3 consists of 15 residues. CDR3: CASSIGGQGHQPQHF. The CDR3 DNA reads TGTGCCAGTAGTATAGGAGGACAGGGGCATCAGCCCCAGCATTTT.

In DNA form, the CDR3 reads TGTGCCAGCAGCCTGGCCGGACTAGCGGCGATAAATGAGCAGTTCTTC. As protein: CASSLAGLAAINEQFF. The V call is TRBV7-2, the J call TRBJ2-1, with 10 bases lining up with TRBD2. This CDR3 has 16 amino acids. Germline values: CDR1 SGHTA, CDR2 FQGNSA. Unmatched junction bases numbered 11, after V lost 5 bases and J lost 7 bases.

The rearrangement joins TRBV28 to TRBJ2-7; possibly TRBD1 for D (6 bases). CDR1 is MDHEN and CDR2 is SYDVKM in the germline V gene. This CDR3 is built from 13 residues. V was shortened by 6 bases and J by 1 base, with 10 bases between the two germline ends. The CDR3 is CASRRTVSYEQYF. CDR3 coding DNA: TGTGCCAGCAGAAGGACAGTTTCCTACGAGCAGTACTTC.

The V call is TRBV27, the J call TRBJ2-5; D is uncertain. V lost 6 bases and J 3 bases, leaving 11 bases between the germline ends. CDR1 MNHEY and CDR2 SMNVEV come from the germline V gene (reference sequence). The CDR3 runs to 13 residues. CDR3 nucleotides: TGTGCCAGCAGGCCTGGAGAGAAAGAGACCCAGTACTTC. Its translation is CASRPGEKETQYF.

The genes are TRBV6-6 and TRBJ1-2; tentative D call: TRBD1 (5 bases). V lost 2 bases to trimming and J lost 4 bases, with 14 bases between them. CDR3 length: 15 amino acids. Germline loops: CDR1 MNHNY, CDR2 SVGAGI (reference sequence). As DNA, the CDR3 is TGTGCCAGCAGTTACAAGTTCGGACAAGTCTATGGCTACACCTTC. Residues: CASSYKFGQVYGYTF.

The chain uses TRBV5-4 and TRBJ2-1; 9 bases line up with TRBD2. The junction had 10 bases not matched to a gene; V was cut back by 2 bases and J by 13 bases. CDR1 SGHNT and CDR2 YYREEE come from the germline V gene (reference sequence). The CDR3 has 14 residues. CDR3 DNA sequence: TGTGCCAGCAGCTTACAACCCGGGACTAGCTCCCAGTTCTTC. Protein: CASSLQPGTSSQFF. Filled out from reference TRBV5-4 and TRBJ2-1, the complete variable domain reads ETGVTQSPTHLIKTRGQQVTLRCSSQSGHNTVSWYQQALGQGPQFIFQYYREEENGRGNFPPRFSGLQFPNYSSELNVNALELDDSALYLCASSLQPGTSSQFFGPGTRLTVL.

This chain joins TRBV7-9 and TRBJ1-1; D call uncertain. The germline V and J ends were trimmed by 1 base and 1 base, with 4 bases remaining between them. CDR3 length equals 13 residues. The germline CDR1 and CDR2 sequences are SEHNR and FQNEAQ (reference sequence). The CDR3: CASSLGANTEAFF. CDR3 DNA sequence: TGTGCCAGCAGCTTAGGGGCGAACACTGAAGCTTTCTTT. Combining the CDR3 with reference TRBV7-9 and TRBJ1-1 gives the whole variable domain DTGVSQNPRHKITKRGQNVTFRCDPISEHNRLYWYRQTLGQGPEFLTYFQNEAQLEKSRLLSDRFSAERPKGSFSTLEIQRTEQGDSAMYLCASSLGANTEAFFGQGTRLTVV.

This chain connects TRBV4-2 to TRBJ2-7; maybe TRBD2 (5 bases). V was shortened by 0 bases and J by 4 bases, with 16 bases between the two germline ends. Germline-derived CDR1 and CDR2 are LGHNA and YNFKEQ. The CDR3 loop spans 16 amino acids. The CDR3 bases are TGTGCCAGCAGCCAAGATATAGACGGGATCGGGTACGAGCAGTACTTC. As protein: CASSQDIDGIGYEQYF.

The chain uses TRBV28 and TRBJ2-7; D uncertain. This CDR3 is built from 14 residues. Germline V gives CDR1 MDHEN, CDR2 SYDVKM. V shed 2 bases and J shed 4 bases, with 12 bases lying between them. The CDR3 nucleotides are TGTGCCAGCAGTTTAACCCCCCACGGGTACGAGCAGTACTTC. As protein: CASSLTPHGYEQYF.

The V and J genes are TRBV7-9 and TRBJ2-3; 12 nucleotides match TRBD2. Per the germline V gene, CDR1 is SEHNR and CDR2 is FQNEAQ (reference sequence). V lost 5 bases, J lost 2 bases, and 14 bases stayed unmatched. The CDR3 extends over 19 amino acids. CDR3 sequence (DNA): TGTGCCAGCAGCAGAGGACTAGCGGGAATGACCTACTTCACAGATACGCAGTATTTT. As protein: CASSRGLAGMTYFTDTQYF.

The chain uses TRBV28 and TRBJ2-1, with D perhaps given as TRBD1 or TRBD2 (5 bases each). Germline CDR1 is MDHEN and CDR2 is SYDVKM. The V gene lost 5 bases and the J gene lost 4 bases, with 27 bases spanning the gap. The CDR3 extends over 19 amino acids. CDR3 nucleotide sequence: TGTGCCAGCAGTCCCTTCCACCTCCAAGTCGGGGCACCTTACAATGAGCAGTTCTTC. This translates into CASSPFHLQVGAPYNEQFF.